This T cell receptor beta chain stems from a study of T cells in Graves' hyperthyroidism and ophthalmopathy. Findings and caveats of the study: From stable hyperthyroidism, ophthalmopathy was separated by a 13 V-J model. Blood also contained most expanded thyroid clonotypes above 0.001.

Clinicians diagnosed patients from clinical symptoms, serum thyroxine and TRAb, thyroid ultrasound and orbital computed tomography. Concerning this clonotype: Its specificity is not known.

Regions amplified from RNA transcripts were the TCR beta CDR3 regions. First-round RT-PCR of the TCR CDR3 relied on the HTBI primer set. TCRdb ran MiXCR on the multiplex PCR reads and lists one entry per CDR3 protein. The sample gives some 740,000 distinct CDR3 sequences, 12% to 15% of which show up once; roughly 10% is in the top ten. The germline V gene has CDR1 ENHRY and CDR2 SYGVKD. This CDR3 has 14 residues. The junction had 0 bases not matched to a gene; V was cut back by 2 bases and J by 2 bases. The sample was blood. The rearrangement links TRBV10-3 to TRBJ1-5; 7 bases match TRBD1. This receptor was obtained from a woman younger than 30 with Graves' hyperthyroidism. The DNA for the CDR3 is TGTGCCATCAGTGAGGACAGGGGCAATCAGCCCCAGCATTTT. Translation gives CAISEDRGNQPQHF.